This T cell receptor beta chain is from a study of T cell repertoires in cytomegalovirus infection (dated by TCRdb to between 2018 and 2021). For the study in its entirety: Donor HLA type was relevant to the analysis, because carriage of CMV infection together with the matching HLA type was indicated by public TCR beta signatures. The full study reports these points: In both this cohort and an independent approximately 350-donor cohort, the cumulative frequency of public TCR beta family members distinguished carriers of CMV infection plus the relevant HLA type. The ex vivo response was dominated by HLA-C-restricted CMV-specific TCR beta clonotypes, which also provided the single most frequent clonotype in two of eight donors.

This sample was sequenced with an Illumina HiSeq 1500. TCRdb trimmed public reads at Q25 via fastp, called clones via MiXCR and kept in-frame beta chains. Entries are consolidated by CDR3 protein sequence, retaining the most common genes and DNA. For this sample the table gives roughly 300,000 distinct CDR3 sequences, of which 20% to 30% were detected only once. The ten largest make up around 14% of the sample. Looking up the germline V gene yields CDR1 SGHTA and CDR2 FQGNSA. There are 15 amino acids in the CDR3, from cysteine to phenylalanine inclusive. Only the CDR3 part of the read is kept: 45 bases, read in frame from the first base. V is trimmed back by 0 bases and J by 7 bases, and the junction contains 6 bases that no gene match accounts for. Remarks on this clonotype: It has no known antigen specificity. It has no much larger one-base neighbor in the sample; base qualities were not kept.

The TCR comes from a human donor in good health (CMV status not recorded). Some clones in this sample may be carry-over from other donors' samples. The chain is made from TRBV7-2 and TRBJ2-5, with 9 bases in between that match TRBD2. Specimen: PBMCs. Here is the DNA: TGTGCCAGCAGCTTAGCCGGGACTAGCCCGGGGACCCAGTACTTC. Its product reads: CASSLAGTSPGTQYF.